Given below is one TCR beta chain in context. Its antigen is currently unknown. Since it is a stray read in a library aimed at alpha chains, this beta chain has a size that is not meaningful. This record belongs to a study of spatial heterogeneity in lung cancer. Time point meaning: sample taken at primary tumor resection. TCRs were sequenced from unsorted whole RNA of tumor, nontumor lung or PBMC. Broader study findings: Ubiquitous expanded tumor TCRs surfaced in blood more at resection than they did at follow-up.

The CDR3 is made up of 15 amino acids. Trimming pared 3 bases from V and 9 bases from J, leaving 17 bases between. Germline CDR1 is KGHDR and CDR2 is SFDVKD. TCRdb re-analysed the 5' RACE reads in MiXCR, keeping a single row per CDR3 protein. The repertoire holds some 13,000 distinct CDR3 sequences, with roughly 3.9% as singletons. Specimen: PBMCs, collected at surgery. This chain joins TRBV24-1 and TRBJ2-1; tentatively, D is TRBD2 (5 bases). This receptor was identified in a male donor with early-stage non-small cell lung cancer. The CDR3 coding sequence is TGTGCCACCAGTGATGGGCAGACGGGAAAAGGTGAGCAGTTCTTC. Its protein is CATSDGQTGKGEQFF.